This TCR beta chain was sequenced for a study of blood T cell repertoires in COVID-19. This table comes from immunoSEQ multiplex PCR, and its TCRdb copy is limited to in-frame clones, with some not included. Of around 60,000 clones in the sample, 81% were seen once. Germline V gene data show CDR1 as ENHRY and CDR2 as SYGVKD. This CDR3 is built from 15 residues. Trimming took 3 bases from V and 1 from J; bases not matched to a gene: 5. The receptor was derived from a woman aged 80 or over with active or convalescent COVID-19. Sequencing used peripheral blood. The chain carries TRBV10-3 and TRBJ1-1; TRBD1 matches 7 bases. Written as DNA, the CDR3 is TGTGCCATCAGTGAATCAGACAGGGAGAACACTGAAGCTTTCTTT. Amino acid sequence: CAISESDRENTEAFF.